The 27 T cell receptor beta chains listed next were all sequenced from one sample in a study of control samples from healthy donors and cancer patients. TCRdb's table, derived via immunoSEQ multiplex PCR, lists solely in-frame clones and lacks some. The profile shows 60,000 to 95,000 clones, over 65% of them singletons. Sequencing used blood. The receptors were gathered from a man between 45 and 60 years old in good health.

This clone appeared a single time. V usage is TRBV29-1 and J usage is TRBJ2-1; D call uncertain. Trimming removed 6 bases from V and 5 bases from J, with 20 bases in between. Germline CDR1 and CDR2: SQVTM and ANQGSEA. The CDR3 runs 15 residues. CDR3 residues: CSVRPPSYPNNEQFF. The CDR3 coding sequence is TGCAGCGTCCGTCCCCCCTCGTACCCTAACAATGAGCAGTTCTTC.

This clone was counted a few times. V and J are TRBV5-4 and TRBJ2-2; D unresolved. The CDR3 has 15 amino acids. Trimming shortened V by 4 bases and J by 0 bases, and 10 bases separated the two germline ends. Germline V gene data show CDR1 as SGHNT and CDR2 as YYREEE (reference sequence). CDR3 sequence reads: CASSRDVSNTGELFF. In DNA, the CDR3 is TGTGCCAGCAGCCGAGACGTTTCGAACACCGGGGAGCTGTTTTTT.

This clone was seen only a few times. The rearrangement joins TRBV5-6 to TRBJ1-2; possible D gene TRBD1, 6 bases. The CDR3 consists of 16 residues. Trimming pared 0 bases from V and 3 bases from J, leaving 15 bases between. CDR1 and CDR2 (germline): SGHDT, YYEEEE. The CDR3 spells CASSLAAGQMDYGYTF. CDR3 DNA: TGTGCCAGCAGCTTGGCGGCCGGACAGATGGACTATGGCTACACCTTC.

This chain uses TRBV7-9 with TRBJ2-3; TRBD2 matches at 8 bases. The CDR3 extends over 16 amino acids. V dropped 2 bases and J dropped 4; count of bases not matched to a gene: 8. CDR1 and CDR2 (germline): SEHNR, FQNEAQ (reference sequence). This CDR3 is CASSLWASGGADTQYF. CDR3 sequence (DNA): TGTGCCAGCAGCTTATGGGCCAGCGGGGGCGCAGATACGCAGTATTTT.

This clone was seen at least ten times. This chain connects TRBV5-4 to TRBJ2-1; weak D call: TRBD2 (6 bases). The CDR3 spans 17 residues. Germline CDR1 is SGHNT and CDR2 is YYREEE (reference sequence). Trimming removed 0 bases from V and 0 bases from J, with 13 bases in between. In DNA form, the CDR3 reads TGTGCCAGCAGCTTGGCCGTCGGGGGAACCTCCTACAATGAGCAGTTCTTC. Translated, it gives CASSLAVGGTSYNEQFF. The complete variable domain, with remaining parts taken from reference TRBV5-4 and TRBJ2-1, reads ETGVTQSPTHLIKTRGQQVTLRCSSQSGHNTVSWYQQALGQGPQFIFQYYREEENGRGNFPPRFSGLQFPNYSSELNVNALELDDSALYLCASSLAVGGTSYNEQFFGPGTRLTVL.

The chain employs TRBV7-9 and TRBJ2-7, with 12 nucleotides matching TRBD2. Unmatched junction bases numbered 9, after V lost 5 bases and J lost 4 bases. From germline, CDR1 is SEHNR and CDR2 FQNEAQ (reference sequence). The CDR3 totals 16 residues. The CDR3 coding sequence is TGTGCCAGCAGCCCTGAAGCGACTAGCGGGAGTTACGAGCAGTACTTC. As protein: CASSPEATSGSYEQYF.

CDR3 coding DNA: TGTGCCAGCAGTTCCATACATGGGGAGGGTACTCAGCCCCAGCATTTT. Residues: CASSSIHGEGTQPQHF. This chain links TRBV6-5 with TRBJ1-5; no clear D gene. Trimming removed 4 bases from V and 6 bases from J, with 19 bases in between. This CDR3 comprises 16 residues. Germline V lookup: CDR1 MNHEY, CDR2 SVGAGI.

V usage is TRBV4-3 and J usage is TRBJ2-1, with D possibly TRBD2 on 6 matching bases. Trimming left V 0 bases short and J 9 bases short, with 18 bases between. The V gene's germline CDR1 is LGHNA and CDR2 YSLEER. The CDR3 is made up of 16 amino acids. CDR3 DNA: TGCGCCAGCAGCCAAGAGGAGGGAGTAGATTGGGGTGAGCAGTTCTTC. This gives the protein CASSQEEGVDWGEQFF.

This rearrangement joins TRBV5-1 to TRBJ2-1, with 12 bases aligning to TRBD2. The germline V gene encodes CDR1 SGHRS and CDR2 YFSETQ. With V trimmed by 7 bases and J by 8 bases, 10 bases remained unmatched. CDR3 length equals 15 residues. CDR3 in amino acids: CASGRLAGVLDEQFF. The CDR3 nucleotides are TGCGCCAGCGGCAGACTAGCGGGAGTTTTGGATGAGCAGTTCTTC.

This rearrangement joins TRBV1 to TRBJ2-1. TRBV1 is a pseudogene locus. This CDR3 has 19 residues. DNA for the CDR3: TGCACCAGCAGCCGAAACAAAGTAGGGCGGAGAAACTCCTACAATGAGCAGTTCTTC. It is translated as CTSSRNKVGRRNSYNEQFF.

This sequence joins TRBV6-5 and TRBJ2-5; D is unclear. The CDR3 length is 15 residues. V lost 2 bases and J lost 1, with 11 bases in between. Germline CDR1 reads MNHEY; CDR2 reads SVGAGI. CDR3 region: CASSYDPHGQETQYF. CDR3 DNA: TGTGCCAGCAGTTACGATCCCCACGGCCAAGAGACCCAGTACTTC.

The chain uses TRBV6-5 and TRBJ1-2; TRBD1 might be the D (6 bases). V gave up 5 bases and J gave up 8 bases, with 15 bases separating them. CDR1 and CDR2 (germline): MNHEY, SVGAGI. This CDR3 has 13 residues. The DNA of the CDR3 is TGTGCCAGCAGTCAACAGGGCCCGGGAGGCTACACCTTC. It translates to CASSQQGPGGYTF.

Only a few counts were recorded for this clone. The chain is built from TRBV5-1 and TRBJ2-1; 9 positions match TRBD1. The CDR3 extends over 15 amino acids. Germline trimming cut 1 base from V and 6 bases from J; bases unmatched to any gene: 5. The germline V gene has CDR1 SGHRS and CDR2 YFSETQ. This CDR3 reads CASSLLQGQGNEQFF. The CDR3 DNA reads TGCGCCAGCAGCTTGCTCCAGGGACAGGGCAATGAGCAGTTCTTC.

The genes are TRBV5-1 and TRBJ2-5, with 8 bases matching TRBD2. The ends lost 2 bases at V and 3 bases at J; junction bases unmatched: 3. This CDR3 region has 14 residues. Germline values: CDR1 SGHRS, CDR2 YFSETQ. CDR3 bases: TGCGCCAGCAGCTTCGTGCGGGGGGAAGAGACCCAGTACTTC. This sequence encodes CASSFVRGEETQYF.

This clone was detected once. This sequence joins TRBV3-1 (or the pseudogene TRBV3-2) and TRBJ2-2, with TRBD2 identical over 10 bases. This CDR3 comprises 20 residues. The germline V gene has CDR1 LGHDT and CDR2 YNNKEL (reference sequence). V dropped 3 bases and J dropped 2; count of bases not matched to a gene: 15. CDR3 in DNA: TGTGCCAGCAGCCACCCACCCATAGCGGGAGGCCGGACCAACACCGGGGAGCTGTTTTTT. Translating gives CASSHPPIAGGRTNTGELFF.

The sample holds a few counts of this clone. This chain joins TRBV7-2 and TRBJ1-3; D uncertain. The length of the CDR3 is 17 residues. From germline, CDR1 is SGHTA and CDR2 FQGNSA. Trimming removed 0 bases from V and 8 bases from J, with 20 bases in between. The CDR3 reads CASSLAPMKAGGHTIYF. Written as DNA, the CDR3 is TGTGCCAGCAGCTTAGCCCCAATGAAGGCAGGTGGTCACACCATATATTTT. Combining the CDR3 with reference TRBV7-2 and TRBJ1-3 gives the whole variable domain GAGVSQSPSNKVTEKGKDVELRCDPISGHTALYWYRQSLGQGLEFLIYFQGNSAPDKSGLPSDRFSAERTGGSVSTLTIQRTQQEDSAVYLCASSLAPMKAGGHTIYFGEGSWLTVV.

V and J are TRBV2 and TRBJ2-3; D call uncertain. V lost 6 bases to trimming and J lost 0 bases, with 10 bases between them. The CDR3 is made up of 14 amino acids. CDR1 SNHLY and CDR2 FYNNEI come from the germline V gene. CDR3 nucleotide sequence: TGTGCCAGCAGCACTATTGCTAGCACAGATACGCAGTATTTT. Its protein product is CASSTIASTDTQYF.

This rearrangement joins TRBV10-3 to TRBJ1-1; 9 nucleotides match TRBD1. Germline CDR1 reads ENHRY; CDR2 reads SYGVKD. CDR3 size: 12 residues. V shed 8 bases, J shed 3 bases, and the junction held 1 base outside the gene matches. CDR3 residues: CAIRQGDTEAFF. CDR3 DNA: TGTGCCATCCGACAGGGGGACACTGAAGCTTTCTTT.

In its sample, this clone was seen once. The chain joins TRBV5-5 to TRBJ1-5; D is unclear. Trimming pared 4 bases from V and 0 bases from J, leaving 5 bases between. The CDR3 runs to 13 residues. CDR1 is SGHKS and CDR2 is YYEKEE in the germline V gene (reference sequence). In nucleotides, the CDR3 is TGTGCCAGCAGCCATTATAGCAATCAGCCCCAGCATTTT. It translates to CASSHYSNQPQHF.

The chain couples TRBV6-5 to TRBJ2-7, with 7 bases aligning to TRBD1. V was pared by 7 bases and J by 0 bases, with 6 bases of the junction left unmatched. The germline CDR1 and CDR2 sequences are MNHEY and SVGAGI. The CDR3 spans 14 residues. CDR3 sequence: CASKWDRVSYEQYF. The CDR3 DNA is TGTGCCAGCAAATGGGACAGAGTCTCCTACGAGCAGTACTTC.

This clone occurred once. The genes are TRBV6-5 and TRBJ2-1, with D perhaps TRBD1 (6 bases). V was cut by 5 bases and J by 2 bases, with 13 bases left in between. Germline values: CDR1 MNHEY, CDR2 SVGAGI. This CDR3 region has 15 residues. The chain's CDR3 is CASSPTRGAYNEQFF. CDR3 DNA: TGTGCCAGCAGTCCAACCAGGGGTGCCTACAATGAGCAGTTCTTC.

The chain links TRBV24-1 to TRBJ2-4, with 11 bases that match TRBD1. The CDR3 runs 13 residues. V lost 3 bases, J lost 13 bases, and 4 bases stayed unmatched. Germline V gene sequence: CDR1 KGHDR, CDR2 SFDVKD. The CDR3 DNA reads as TGTGCCACCAGTGATCTCCGGGACAGGGGGCAGTACTTC. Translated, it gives CATSDLRDRGQYF.

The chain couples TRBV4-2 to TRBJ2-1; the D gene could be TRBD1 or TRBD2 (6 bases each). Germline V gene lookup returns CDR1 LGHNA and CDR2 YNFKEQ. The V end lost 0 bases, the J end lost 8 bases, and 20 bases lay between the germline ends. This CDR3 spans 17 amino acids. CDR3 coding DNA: TGTGCCAGCAGCCAAGATCTTGGGGGCGGGATGGGCGATGAGCAGTTCTTC. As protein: CASSQDLGGGMGDEQFF.

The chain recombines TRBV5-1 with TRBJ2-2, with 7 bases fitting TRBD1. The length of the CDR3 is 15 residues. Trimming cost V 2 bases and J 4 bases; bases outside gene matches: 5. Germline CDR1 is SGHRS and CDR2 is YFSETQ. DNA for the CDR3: TGCGCCAGCAGCTTCGGACAGGCGGGCACCGGGGAGCTGTTTTTT. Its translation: CASSFGQAGTGELFF.

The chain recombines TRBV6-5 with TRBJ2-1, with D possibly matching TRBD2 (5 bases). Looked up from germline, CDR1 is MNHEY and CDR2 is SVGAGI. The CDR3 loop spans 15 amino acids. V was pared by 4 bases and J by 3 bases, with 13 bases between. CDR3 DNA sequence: TGTGCCAGCAGTTCCCTGACTAATATCTACAATGAGCAGTTCTTC. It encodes CASSSLTNIYNEQFF.

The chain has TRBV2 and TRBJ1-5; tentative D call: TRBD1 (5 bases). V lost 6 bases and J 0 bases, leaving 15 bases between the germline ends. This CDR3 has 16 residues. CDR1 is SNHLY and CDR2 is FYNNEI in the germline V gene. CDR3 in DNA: TGTGCCAGCAGGAGTCAGGGCGCCTTTAGCAATCAGCCCCAGCATTTT. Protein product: CASRSQGAFSNQPQHF.

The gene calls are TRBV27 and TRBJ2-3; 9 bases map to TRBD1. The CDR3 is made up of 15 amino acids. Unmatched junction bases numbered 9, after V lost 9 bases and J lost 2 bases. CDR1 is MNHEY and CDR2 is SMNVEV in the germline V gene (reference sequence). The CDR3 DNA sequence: TGTGCCAGTAACCGCCGGGACAGGGTCACAGATACGCAGTATTTT. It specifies CASNRRDRVTDTQYF.